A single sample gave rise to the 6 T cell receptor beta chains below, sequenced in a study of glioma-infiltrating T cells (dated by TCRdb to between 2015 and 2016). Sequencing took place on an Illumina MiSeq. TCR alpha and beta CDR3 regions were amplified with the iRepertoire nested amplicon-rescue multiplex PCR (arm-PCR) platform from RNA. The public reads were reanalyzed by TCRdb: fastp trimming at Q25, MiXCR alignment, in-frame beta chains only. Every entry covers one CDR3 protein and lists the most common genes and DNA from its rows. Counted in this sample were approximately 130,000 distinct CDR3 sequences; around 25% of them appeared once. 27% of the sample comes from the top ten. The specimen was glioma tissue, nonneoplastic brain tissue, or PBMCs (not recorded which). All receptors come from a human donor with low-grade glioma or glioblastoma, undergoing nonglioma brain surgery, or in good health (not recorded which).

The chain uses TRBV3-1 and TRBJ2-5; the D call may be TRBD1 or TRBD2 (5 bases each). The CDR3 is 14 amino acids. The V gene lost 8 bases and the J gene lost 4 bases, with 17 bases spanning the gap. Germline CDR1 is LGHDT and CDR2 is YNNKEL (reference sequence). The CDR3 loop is CASSIGGTVETQYF. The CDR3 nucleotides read TGTGCCAGCTCGATTGGGGGTACGGTAGAGACCCAGTACTTC.

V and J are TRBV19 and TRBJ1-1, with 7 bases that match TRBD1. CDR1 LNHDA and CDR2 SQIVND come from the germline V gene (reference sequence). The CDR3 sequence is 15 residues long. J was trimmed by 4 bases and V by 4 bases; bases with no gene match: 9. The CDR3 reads CASSTMTGLATEAFF. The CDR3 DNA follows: TGTGCCAGTAGTACCATGACAGGGTTGGCCACTGAAGCTTTCTTT.

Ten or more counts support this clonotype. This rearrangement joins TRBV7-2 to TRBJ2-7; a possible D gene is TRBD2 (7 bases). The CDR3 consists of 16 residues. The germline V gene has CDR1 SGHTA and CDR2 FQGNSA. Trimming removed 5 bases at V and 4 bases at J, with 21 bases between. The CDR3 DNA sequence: TGTGCCAGCAGCGTCGGCTCTGGGGGGGCGAAGTACGAGCAGTACGTC. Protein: CASSVGSGGAKYEQYV.

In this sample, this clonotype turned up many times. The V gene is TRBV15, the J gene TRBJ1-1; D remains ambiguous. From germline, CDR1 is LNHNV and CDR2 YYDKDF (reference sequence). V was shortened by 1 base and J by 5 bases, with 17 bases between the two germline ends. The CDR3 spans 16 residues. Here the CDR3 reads CATSRVPAGQLTEAFF. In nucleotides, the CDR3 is TGTGCCACCAGCAGAGTCCCCGCCGGCCAGCTAACTGAAGCTTTCTTT.

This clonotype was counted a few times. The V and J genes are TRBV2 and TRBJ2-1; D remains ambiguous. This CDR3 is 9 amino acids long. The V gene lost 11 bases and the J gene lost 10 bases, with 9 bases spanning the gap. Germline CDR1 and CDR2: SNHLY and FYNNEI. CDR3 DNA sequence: TGTGCCTATAACCGAGAGCAGTTCTTC. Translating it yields CAYNREQFF.

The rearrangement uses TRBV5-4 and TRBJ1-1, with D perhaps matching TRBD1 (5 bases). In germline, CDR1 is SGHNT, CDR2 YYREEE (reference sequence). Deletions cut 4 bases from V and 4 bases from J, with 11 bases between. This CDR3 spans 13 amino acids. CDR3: CASSTREVTEAFF. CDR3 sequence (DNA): TGTGCCAGCAGCACCAGGGAAGTCACTGAAGCTTTCTTT.